This note documents a single T cell receptor (beta chain) sequence. This sample was included in a study of blood T cell repertoires in COVID-19. V gave up 1 base and J gave up 5 bases; unmatched junction bases: 8. The CDR3 runs to 16 residues. Germline lookup yields CDR1 MDHEN and CDR2 SYDVKM. Methods used by the authors: It was from reference gene primer amplification that nucleated cell counts were estimated. Using immunoSEQ multiplex PCR, the repertoire was profiled, and TCRdb retains in-frame clones only, with some absent. The V and J calls and clone size are taken from that table; D and trimming were inferred from the DNA. The data contain some 130,000 clones, 86% of them seen just once; the ten biggest clones take up about 4.5%. Participants, about 18 to 89 years old, spanned under 30 US areas.

The source of this sequence is a man aged 50-60 years who had recovered from COVID-19. The sample consisted of PBMCs or T cells enriched from blood (not recorded which). The V gene is TRBV28, the J gene TRBJ1-3; TRBD1 matches at 7 bases. This CDR3 reads CASSLSWWDRRNTIYF. In DNA form, the CDR3 reads TGTGCCAGCAGTTTATCTTGGTGGGACAGACGAAACACCATATATTTT.